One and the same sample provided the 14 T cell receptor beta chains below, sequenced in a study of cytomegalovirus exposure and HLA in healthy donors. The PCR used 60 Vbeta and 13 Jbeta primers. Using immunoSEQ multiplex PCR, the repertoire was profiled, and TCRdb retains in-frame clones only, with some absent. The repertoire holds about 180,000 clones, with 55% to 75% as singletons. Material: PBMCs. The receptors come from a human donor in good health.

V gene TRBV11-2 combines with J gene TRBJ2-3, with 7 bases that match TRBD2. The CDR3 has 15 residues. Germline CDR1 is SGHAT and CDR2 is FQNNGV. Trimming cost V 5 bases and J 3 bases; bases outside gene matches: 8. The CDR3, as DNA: TGTGCCAGCAGCCTGCCTAGCGGAGTTACAGATACGCAGTATTTT. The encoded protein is CASSLPSGVTDTQYF. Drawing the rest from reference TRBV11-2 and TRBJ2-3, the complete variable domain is EAGVAQSPRYKIIEKRQSVAFWCNPISGHATLYWYQQILGQGPKLLIQFQNNGVVDDSQLPKDRFSAERLKGVDSTLKIQPAKLEDSAVYLCASSLPSGVTDTQYFGPGTRLTVL.

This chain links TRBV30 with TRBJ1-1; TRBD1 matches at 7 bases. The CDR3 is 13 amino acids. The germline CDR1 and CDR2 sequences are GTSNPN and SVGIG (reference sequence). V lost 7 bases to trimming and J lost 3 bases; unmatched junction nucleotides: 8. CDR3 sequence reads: CAYKTGLDTEAFF. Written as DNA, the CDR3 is TGTGCCTATAAGACAGGGTTGGACACTGAAGCTTTCTTT. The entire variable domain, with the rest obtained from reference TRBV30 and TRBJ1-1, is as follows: SQTIHQWPATLVQPVGSPLSLECTVEGTSNPNLYWYRQAAGRGLQLLFYSVGIGQISSEVPQNLSASRPQDRQFILSSKKLLLSDSGFYLCAYKTGLDTEAFFGQGTRLTVV.

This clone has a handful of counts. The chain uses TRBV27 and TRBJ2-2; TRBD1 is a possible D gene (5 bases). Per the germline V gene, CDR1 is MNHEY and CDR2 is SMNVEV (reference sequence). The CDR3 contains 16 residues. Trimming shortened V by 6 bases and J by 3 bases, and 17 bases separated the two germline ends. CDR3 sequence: CASRGPPGRDTGELFF. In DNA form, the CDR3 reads TGTGCCAGCAGAGGACCCCCTGGCAGGGACACCGGGGAGCTGTTTTTT.

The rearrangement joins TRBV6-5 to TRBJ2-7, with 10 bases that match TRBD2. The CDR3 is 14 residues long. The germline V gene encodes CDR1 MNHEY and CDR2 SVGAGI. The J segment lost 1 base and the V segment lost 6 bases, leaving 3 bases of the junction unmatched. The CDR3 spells CASSPLAGSYEQYF. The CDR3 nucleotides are TGTGCCAGCAGCCCACTAGCGGGGTCCTACGAGCAGTACTTC.

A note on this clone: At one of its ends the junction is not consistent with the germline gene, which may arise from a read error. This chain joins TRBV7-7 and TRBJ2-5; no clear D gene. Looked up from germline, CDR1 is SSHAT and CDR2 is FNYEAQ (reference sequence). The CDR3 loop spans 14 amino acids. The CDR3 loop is CASSLFADQETQYF. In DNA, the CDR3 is TGTGCTAGCAGCTTATTCGCGGACCAAGAGACCCAGTACTTC.

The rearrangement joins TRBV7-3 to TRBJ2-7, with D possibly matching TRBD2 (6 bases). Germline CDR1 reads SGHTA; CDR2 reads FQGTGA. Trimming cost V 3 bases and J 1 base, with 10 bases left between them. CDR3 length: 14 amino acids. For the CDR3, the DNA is TGTGCCAGCAGCTTGGATGGGGGGTCCTACGAGCAGTACTTC. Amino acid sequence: CASSLDGGSYEQYF.

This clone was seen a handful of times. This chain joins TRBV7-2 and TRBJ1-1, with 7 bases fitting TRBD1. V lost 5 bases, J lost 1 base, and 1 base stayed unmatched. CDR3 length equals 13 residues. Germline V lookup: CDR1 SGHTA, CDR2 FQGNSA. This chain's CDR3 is CASSRDRNTEAFF. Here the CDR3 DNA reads TGTGCCAGCAGCCGGGACAGGAACACTGAAGCTTTCTTT.

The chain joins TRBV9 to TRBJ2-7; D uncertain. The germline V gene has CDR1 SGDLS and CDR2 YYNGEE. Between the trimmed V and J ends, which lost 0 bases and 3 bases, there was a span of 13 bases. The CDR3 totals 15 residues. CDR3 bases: TGTGCCAGCAGCGTAGGCCCCGATACTGACTACGAGCAGTACTTC. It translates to CASSVGPDTDYEQYF.

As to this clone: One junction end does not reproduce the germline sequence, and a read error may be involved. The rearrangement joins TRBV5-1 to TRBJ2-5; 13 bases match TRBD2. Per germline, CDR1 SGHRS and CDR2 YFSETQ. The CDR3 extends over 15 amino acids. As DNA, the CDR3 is TGCGCCAGCAGCTTACTAGCGGGGGGGCAAGAGACCCGGTACTTC. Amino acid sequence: CASSLLAGGQETRYF.

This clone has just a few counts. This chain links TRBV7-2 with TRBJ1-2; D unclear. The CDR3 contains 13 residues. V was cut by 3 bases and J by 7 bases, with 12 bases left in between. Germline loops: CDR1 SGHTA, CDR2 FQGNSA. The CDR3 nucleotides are TGTGCCAGCAGCTTCGAGGGCGCAGCTGGCTACACCTTC. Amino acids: CASSFEGAAGYTF.

The DNA of the CDR3 is TGCGCCAGCAGCCAAGAGGGGTCAGGGGGCGCCTACGAGCAGTACTTC. Protein sequence: CASSQEGSGGAYEQYF. This sequence joins TRBV4-1 and TRBJ2-7, with 8 positions matching TRBD1. Germline V gene data show CDR1 as MGHRA and CDR2 as YSYEKL. The length of the CDR3 is 16 residues. J lost 2 bases, V lost 0 bases, and 6 bases had no gene match.

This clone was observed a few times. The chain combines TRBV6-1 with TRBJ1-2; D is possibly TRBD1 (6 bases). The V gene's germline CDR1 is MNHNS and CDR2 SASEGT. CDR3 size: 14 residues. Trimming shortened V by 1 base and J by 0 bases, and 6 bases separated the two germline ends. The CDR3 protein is CASSEGTANYGYTF. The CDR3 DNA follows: TGTGCCAGCAGTGAAGGGACAGCTAACTATGGCTACACCTTC.

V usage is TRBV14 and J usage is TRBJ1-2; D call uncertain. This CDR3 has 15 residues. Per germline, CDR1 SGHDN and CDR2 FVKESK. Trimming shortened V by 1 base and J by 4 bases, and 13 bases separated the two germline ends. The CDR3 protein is CASSQVGGPGYGYTF. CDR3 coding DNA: TGTGCCAGCAGCCAAGTGGGAGGCCCTGGCTATGGCTACACCTTC.

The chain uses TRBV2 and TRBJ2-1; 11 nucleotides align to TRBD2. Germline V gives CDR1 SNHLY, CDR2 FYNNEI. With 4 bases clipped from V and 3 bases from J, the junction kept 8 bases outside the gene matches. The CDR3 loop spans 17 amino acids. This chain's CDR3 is CASSAPSGGLLYNEQFF. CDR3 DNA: TGTGCCAGCAGTGCCCCTAGCGGGGGGCTCCTCTACAATGAGCAGTTCTTC. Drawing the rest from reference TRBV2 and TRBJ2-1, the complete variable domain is EPEVTQTPSHQVTQMGQEVILRCVPISNHLYFYWYRQILGQKVEFLVSFYNNEISEKSEIFDDQFSVERPDGSNFTLKIRSTKLEDSAMYFCASSAPSGGLLYNEQFFGPGTRLTVL.